This T cell receptor beta chain was retrieved from a study of blood T cell repertoires in COVID-19. The data were produced by immunoSEQ multiplex PCR, yet TCRdb's version contains in-frame clones alone and is incomplete. This table has about 180,000 clones, approximately 89% appearing once. Germline V lookup: CDR1 SGHDN, CDR2 FVKESK. Trimming took off 0 bases at V and 4 bases at J, with 16 bases between the two ends. The CDR3 runs to 17 residues. This TCR was recovered from a woman in her twenties or thirties with acute or convalescent COVID-19. The V gene is TRBV14, the J gene TRBJ2-1, with D possibly TRBD2 on 6 matching bases. Sequenced material: peripheral blood. The CDR3 sequence is CASSQDGLAPIYNEQFF. The CDR3 DNA reads TGTGCCAGCAGCCAAGATGGCCTAGCGCCAATTTACAATGAGCAGTTCTTC.